Presented here are 25 T cell receptor beta chains from one specimen sequenced in a study of cytomegalovirus exposure and HLA in healthy donors. PCR amplification relied on 60 Vbeta primers (plus 13 Jbeta primers). Measured with immunoSEQ multiplex PCR; TCRdb has only the in-frame clones, and not every one. This repertoire shows about 130,000 clones, around three quarters found once; its top ten account for roughly 9.6%. Sequencing used PBMCs. The source is a man aged 25 to 40 in good health and CMV-seropositive.

This clone turned up a few times. The V and J genes are TRBV7-2 and TRBJ2-5; TRBD1 is a possible D gene (5 bases). Germline-derived CDR1 and CDR2 are SGHTA and FQGNSA. The CDR3 contains 14 residues. The ends were cut back, 1 base at V and 5 bases at J, with 11 bases in the middle. The CDR3 DNA reads TGTGCCAGCAGCTTAGAGCTCAACAGGGAGACCCAGTACTTC. Protein sequence: CASSLELNRETQYF.

The chain employs TRBV10-3 and TRBJ1-2; D not resolved. V shed 2 bases and J shed 4 bases, with 11 bases lying between them. The CDR3 loop spans 14 amino acids. Germline V CDR1 and CDR2: ENHRY, SYGVKD. CDR3 nucleotides: TGTGCCATCAGTGAGCCCCAAAGCGCCTATGGCTACACCTTC. Translating it yields CAISEPQSAYGYTF.

The V and J genes are TRBV15 and TRBJ1-4; 8 nucleotides match TRBD1. This CDR3 comprises 16 residues. CDR1 is LNHNV and CDR2 is YYDKDF in the germline V gene (reference sequence). V trimming: 1 base; J trimming: 5 bases; junction bases outside the gene matches: 6. CDR3 amino acids: CATSRGQGAGNEKLFF. In DNA form, the CDR3 reads TGTGCCACCAGCAGAGGGCAGGGGGCCGGCAATGAAAAACTGTTTTTT.

This clone was detected only a few times. V is TRBV2 and J is TRBJ2-7, with TRBD2 identical over 8 bases. In germline, CDR1 is SNHLY, CDR2 FYNNEI. The CDR3 length is 16 residues. V dropped 6 bases and J dropped 3; count of bases not matched to a gene: 13. The CDR3 nucleotides are TGTGCCAGCAGCCCCCAGGTGGCGGGGGGACTCTACGAGCAGTACTTC. Its translation: CASSPQVAGGLYEQYF.

J is TRBJ2-7 and V is TRBV5-1, with a weak D call TRBD2 (6 bases). The ends were cut back, 2 bases at V and 5 bases at J, with 14 bases in the middle. There are 14 residues in the CDR3. Germline assignment: CDR1 SGHRS and CDR2 YFSETQ. CDR3 bases: TGCGCCAGCAGCTTTCTGGGACTCACCGACGAGCAGTACTTC. Protein product: CASSFLGLTDEQYF.

The chain uses TRBV19 and TRBJ2-1; 8 bases map to TRBD1. The V gene end was trimmed by 5 bases and the J gene end by 4 bases; junction bases not matched to a gene: 10. Germline lookup yields CDR1 LNHDA and CDR2 SQIVND (reference sequence). The CDR3 has 16 residues. The CDR3 here is CASSPWGDRPYNEQFF. The CDR3 DNA is TGTGCCAGTAGTCCCTGGGGGGACAGGCCGTACAATGAGCAGTTCTTC.

The rearrangement links TRBV5-6 to TRBJ1-5, with 8 bases identical to TRBD1. The V and J ends lost 4 bases and 2 bases, in that order; junction bases with no gene match: 8. CDR3 length: 16 amino acids. Germline CDR1 is SGHDT and CDR2 is YYEEEE. CDR3 in DNA: TGTGCCAGCAGCGGGGGACAGGTGTCGGGCAATCAGCCCCAGCATTTT. Translation: CASSGGQVSGNQPQHF.

J is TRBJ1-4 and V is TRBV27, with D perhaps TRBD1 (5 bases). This CDR3 is built from 15 residues. V lost 1 base, J lost 2 bases, and 8 bases lay in between. In germline, CDR1 is MNHEY, CDR2 SMNVEV (reference sequence). CDR3 in amino acids: CASSLFGATNEKLFF. CDR3 coding DNA: TGTGCCAGCAGTTTATTTGGGGCGACTAATGAAAAACTGTTTTTT.

This chain uses TRBV27 with TRBJ1-1; D not certain. V lost 2 bases to trimming and J lost 5 bases, with 9 bases between them. The CDR3 is 13 residues long. Germline-derived CDR1 and CDR2 are MNHEY and SMNVEV (reference sequence). The CDR3 DNA is TGTGCCAGCAGTTTAATGGCTTTAACTGAAGCTTTCTTT. As protein: CASSLMALTEAFF.

V is TRBV5-1 and J is TRBJ2-7; the match to TRBD2 covers 15 bases. V was clipped by 3 bases and J by 0 bases; unmatched bases: 7. Germline CDR1 reads SGHRS; CDR2 reads YFSETQ. The CDR3 length is 18 residues. The CDR3 spells CASSSGTSGGHASYEQYF. The CDR3 DNA sequence: TGCGCCAGCAGCTCCGGGACTAGCGGGGGGCACGCCTCCTACGAGCAGTACTTC.

The V call is TRBV6-6, the J call TRBJ1-1; 7 bases match TRBD1. This CDR3 has 15 amino acids. Unmatched junction bases numbered 10, after V lost 5 bases and J lost 4 bases. Germline V gene lookup returns CDR1 MNHNY and CDR2 SVGAGI (reference sequence). As DNA, the CDR3 is TGTGCCAGCAGTCCCACGACAGGGTGGAGCACTGAAGCTTTCTTT. Residues: CASSPTTGWSTEAFF.

This clone was observed a handful of times. The V gene is TRBV6-1, the J gene TRBJ1-5; weak D call: TRBD1 (5 bases). V lost 7 bases and J 6 bases, leaving 19 bases between the germline ends. Looked up from germline, CDR1 is MNHNS and CDR2 is SASEGT. This CDR3 is 15 amino acids long. DNA of the CDR3: TGTGCCAGCATCCTTAACTCGGCCAGGGCTCAGCCCCAGCATTTT. Protein sequence: CASILNSARAQPQHF.

The chain joins TRBV9 to TRBJ2-1; unclear D gene. The germline CDR1 and CDR2 sequences are SGDLS and YYNGEE. The CDR3 sequence is 15 residues long. Trimming stripped 3 bases from V and 8 bases from J, with 18 bases between. The CDR3 DNA sequence: TGTGCCAGCAGCGCCTCTTCTATGGTTGCGGATGAGCAGTTCTTC. It yields the protein CASSASSMVADEQFF.

This clone was found a few times. The genes are TRBV14 and TRBJ2-5; TRBD2 matches 8 bases. Germline V gene lookup returns CDR1 SGHDN and CDR2 FVKESK. The CDR3 covers 16 residues. J lost 4 bases, V lost 0 bases, and 7 bases had no gene match. In nucleotides, the CDR3 is TGTGCCAGCAGCCAAGATGTGGGGGCGGGAGGAGAGACCCAGTACTTC. This codes for CASSQDVGAGGETQYF. Variable domain in full (rest from reference TRBV14 and TRBJ2-5): EAGVTQFPSHSVIEKGQTVTLRCDPISGHDNLYWYRRVMGKEIKFLLHFVKESKQDESGMPNNRFLAERTGGTYSTLKVQPAELEDSGVYFCASSQDVGAGGETQYFGPGTRLLVL.

V usage is TRBV7-2 and J usage is TRBJ2-1, with TRBD1 as a possible D gene (6 bases). The germline V gene encodes CDR1 SGHTA and CDR2 FQGNSA. The CDR3 is 16 residues long. V was shortened by 3 bases and J by 2 bases, with 14 bases between the two germline ends. CDR3 coding DNA: TGTGCCAGCAGCTTGTATGGACAGCGACCCTACAATGAGCAGTTCTTC. Protein: CASSLYGQRPYNEQFF.

The rearrangement uses TRBV5-1 and TRBJ1-6, with TRBD1 identical over 10 bases. This CDR3 region has 16 residues. Germline V lookup: CDR1 SGHRS, CDR2 YFSETQ. J gave up 9 bases and V 4 bases, and 10 bases lay outside the gene matches. CDR3 DNA: TGCGCCAGCAGCCGATCGGGACAGGGGCTAGGTTCACCCCTCCACTTT. Translated, it gives CASSRSGQGLGSPLHF.

This chain connects TRBV4-1 to TRBJ1-1; D unclear. Trimming shortened V by 4 bases and J by 6 bases, and 12 bases separated the two germline ends. Germline V lookup: CDR1 MGHRA, CDR2 YSYEKL. CDR3 size: 13 residues. The CDR3 DNA sequence: TGCGCCAGCAGCCCTGACGGACTTGCTGAAGCTTTCTTT. This encodes CASSPDGLAEAFF.

The chain has TRBV6-1 and TRBJ1-5; 7 positions match TRBD1. The CDR3 length is 14 residues. The ends lost 6 bases at V and 2 bases at J; junction bases unmatched: 4. Germline loops: CDR1 MNHNS, CDR2 SASEGT. In nucleotides, the CDR3 is TGTGCCAGCAGCTTAGACAGGGGCAATCAGCCCCAGCATTTT. Protein: CASSLDRGNQPQHF.

V and J are TRBV7-9 and TRBJ2-7; TRBD1 matches 7 bases. V gave up 0 bases and J gave up 2 bases; unmatched junction bases: 4. The CDR3 has 15 residues. The germline CDR1 and CDR2 sequences are SEHNR and FQNEAQ (reference sequence). DNA of the CDR3: TGTGCCAGCAGCTTAGCGCTTGACAGGGCCTACGAGCAGTACTTC. This gives the protein CASSLALDRAYEQYF.

The gene calls are TRBV10-3 and TRBJ1-1; tentatively, D is TRBD1 (6 bases). The CDR3 contains 15 residues. Looked up from germline, CDR1 is ENHRY and CDR2 is SYGVKD. V lost 10 bases and J lost 1, with 19 bases in between. In DNA form, the CDR3 reads TGTGCCACGCAGGACAGCAGGGGTTCGAACACTGAAGCTTTCTTT. As protein: CATQDSRGSNTEAFF.

V is TRBV19 and J is TRBJ2-4, with TRBD2 matching over 12 bases. Germline trimming cut 1 base from V and 3 bases from J; bases unmatched to any gene: 13. This CDR3 spans 20 amino acids. Germline V lookup: CDR1 LNHDA, CDR2 SQIVND (reference sequence). The CDR3 nucleotides are TGTGCCAGTAGTATAGGGTGGGGACTAGCGGGTCCTGCGGACAAAAACATTCAGTACTTC. Translated: CASSIGWGLAGPADKNIQYF. Full variable domain (missing parts from reference TRBV19 and TRBJ2-4): DGGITQSPKYLFRKEGQNVTLSCEQNLNHDAMYWYRQDPGQGLRLIYYSQIVNDFQKGDIAEGYSVSREKKESFPLTVTSAQKNPTAFYLCASSIGWGLAGPADKNIQYFGAGTRLSVL.

The chain combines TRBV29-1 with TRBJ1-4, with 11 nucleotides matching TRBD1. The CDR3 length is 13 residues. CDR1 is SQVTM and CDR2 is ANQGSEA in the germline V gene. V lost 5 bases to trimming and J lost 12 bases; unmatched junction nucleotides: 8. The CDR3 loop is CSVTGTGGGELFF. In DNA, the CDR3 is TGCAGCGTTACCGGGACAGGGGGGGGAGAACTGTTTTTT. The complete variable domain, with remaining parts taken from reference TRBV29-1 and TRBJ1-4, reads SAVISQKPSRDICQRGTSLTIQCQVDSQVTMMFWYRQQPGQSLTLIATANQGSEATYESGFVIDKFPISRPNLTFSTLTVSNMSPEDSSIYLCSVTGTGGGELFFGSGTQLSVL.

V gene TRBV4-1 combines with J gene TRBJ2-5, with 8 bases aligning to TRBD2. The CDR3 length is 18 residues. Looked up from germline, CDR1 is MGHRA and CDR2 is YSYEKL. The ends lost 5 bases at V and 0 bases at J; junction bases unmatched: 14. In DNA form, the CDR3 reads TGCGCCAGCAGCGAAAGGCAGACGGGGGGGCTGTACCAAGAGACCCAGTACTTC. This gives the protein CASSERQTGGLYQETQYF.

Only a few counts were recorded for this clone. The rearrangement joins TRBV9 to TRBJ2-4, with D possibly TRBD1 on 6 matching bases. The CDR3 loop spans 14 amino acids. V was cut by 6 bases and J by 6 bases, with 16 bases left in between. The germline V gene encodes CDR1 SGDLS and CDR2 YYNGEE. For the CDR3, the DNA is TGTGCCAGCACGGCAGGGGCAGGGACAAACATTCAGTACTTC. This sequence encodes CASTAGAGTNIQYF.

The CDR3 coding sequence is TGTGCCAGCAGCATGCACGGGAGCGGTAATTCACCCCTCCACTTT. It specifies CASSMHGSGNSPLHF. J is TRBJ1-6 and V is TRBV7-9, with D hard to call. The CDR3 length is 15 residues. Germline V lookup: CDR1 SEHNR, CDR2 FQNEAQ (reference sequence). Between the trimmed V and J ends, which lost 5 bases and 6 bases, there was a span of 14 bases.